A single sample is the source of the 9 T cell receptor beta chains below, sequenced in a study of STAT5B mutations in CD4+ large granular lymphocyte leukemia. Data came from immunoSEQ multiplex PCR; TCRdb stores just in-frame clones and leaves some out. The data contain 30,000 or so clones, 76% of them singletons. The specimen was CD4+ T cells from blood buffy coats. The receptor set was obtained from a human donor in good health.

The chain links TRBV18 to TRBJ2-7, with D maybe TRBD1 (6 bases). The CDR3 is made up of 14 amino acids. CDR1 is KGHSH and CDR2 is LQKENI in the germline V gene. V was cut by 6 bases and J by 3 bases, with 15 bases left in between. The CDR3 is CASSTGTINYEQYF. DNA for the CDR3: TGTGCCAGCTCCACCGGGACAATAAACTACGAGCAGTACTTC.

The chain joins TRBV4-2 to TRBJ2-3; 8 nucleotides line up with TRBD2. The ends lost 0 bases at V and 0 bases at J; junction bases unmatched: 5. The CDR3 loop spans 17 amino acids. Germline CDR1 is LGHNA and CDR2 is YNFKEQ. CDR3 in amino acids: CASSQDLRGRSTDTQYF. The DNA of the CDR3 is TGTGCCAGCAGCCAAGATCTGCGCGGGAGGAGCACAGATACGCAGTATTTT.

Here the CDR3 DNA reads TGTGCCAGCAGCCCATTCCCAGCTAACTATGGCTACACCTTC. Its protein is CASSPFPANYGYTF. V usage is TRBV7-2 and J usage is TRBJ1-2; D is ambiguous. From germline, CDR1 is SGHTA and CDR2 FQGNSA. This CDR3 is built from 14 residues. The germline V and J ends were trimmed by 5 bases and 0 bases, with 10 bases remaining between them.

Only a few counts were recorded for this clone. The genes are TRBV30 and TRBJ1-1, with 8 positions matching TRBD1. Germline assignment: CDR1 GTSNPN and CDR2 SVGIG (reference sequence). V shed 5 bases, J shed 5 bases, and the junction held 10 bases outside the gene matches. The CDR3 runs 14 residues. CDR3 region: CAWSPQGAGTEAFF. DNA of the CDR3: TGTGCCTGGTCGCCGCAGGGGGCTGGAACTGAAGCTTTCTTT.

V and J are TRBV7-2 and TRBJ2-7; no reliable D call. CDR1 and CDR2 from the germline V gene are SGHTA and FQGNSA. Trimming took off 5 bases at V and 5 bases at J, with 10 bases between the two ends. This CDR3 has 12 residues. The CDR3 here is CASSRIVDEQYF. In nucleotides, the CDR3 is TGTGCCAGCAGCCGCATAGTAGACGAGCAGTACTTC.

The chain combines TRBV5-6 with TRBJ2-1; no clear D. V was trimmed by 2 bases and J by 15 bases, leaving 15 bases between them. Looked up from germline, CDR1 is SGHDT and CDR2 is YYEEEE. This CDR3 is built from 12 residues. CDR3 in DNA: TGTGCCAGCAGCTTTGTTAGTACCCCGGCGTTCTTC. Protein product: CASSFVSTPAFF. Full variable domain (outside the CDR3, taken from reference TRBV5-6 and TRBJ2-1): DAGVTQSPTHLIKTRGQQVTLRCSPKSGHDTVSWYQQALGQGPQFIFQYYEEEERQRGNFPDRFSGHQFPNYSSELNVNALLLGDSALYLCASSFVSTPAFFGPGTRLTVL.

The CDR3 loop reads CASTFSGSFYNEQFF. DNA for the CDR3: TGTGCCAGCACATTTAGCGGGAGTTTTTACAATGAGCAGTTCTTC. The gene calls are TRBV5-6 and TRBJ2-1; 9 positions match TRBD2. This CDR3 comprises 15 residues. CDR1 is SGHDT, CDR2 YYEEEE, per germline. With V trimmed by 6 bases and J by 4 bases, 8 bases remained unmatched. The entire variable domain, with the rest obtained from reference TRBV5-6 and TRBJ2-1, is as follows: DAGVTQSPTHLIKTRGQQVTLRCSPKSGHDTVSWYQQALGQGPQFIFQYYEEEERQRGNFPDRFSGHQFPNYSSELNVNALLLGDSALYLCASTFSGSFYNEQFFGPGTRLTVL.

This rearrangement joins TRBV19 to TRBJ2-5; D might be TRBD2 (7 bases). There are 14 residues in the CDR3. CDR1 LNHDA and CDR2 SQIVND come from the germline V gene (reference sequence). V lost 3 bases, J lost 1 base, and 9 bases lay in between. CDR3 nucleotide sequence: TGTGCCAGTAGTATGGGGGGGGCCCAAGAGACCCAGTACTTC. Amino acid sequence: CASSMGGAQETQYF.

The V and J genes are TRBV30 and TRBJ1-1; a possible D gene is TRBD1 (5 bases). The germline gives CDR1 GTSNPN, CDR2 SVGIG (reference sequence). The length of the CDR3 is 12 residues. The V and J ends lost 5 bases and 2 bases respectively, with 9 bases between them. CDR3 in amino acids: CAWQQENTEAFF. The CDR3 DNA follows: TGTGCCTGGCAACAGGAAAACACTGAAGCTTTCTTT. Full variable domain (rest looked up from reference TRBV30 and TRBJ1-1): SQTIHQWPATLVQPVGSPLSLECTVEGTSNPNLYWYRQAAGRGLQLLFYSVGIGQISSEVPQNLSASRPQDRQFILSSKKLLLSDSGFYLCAWQQENTEAFFGQGTRLTVV.